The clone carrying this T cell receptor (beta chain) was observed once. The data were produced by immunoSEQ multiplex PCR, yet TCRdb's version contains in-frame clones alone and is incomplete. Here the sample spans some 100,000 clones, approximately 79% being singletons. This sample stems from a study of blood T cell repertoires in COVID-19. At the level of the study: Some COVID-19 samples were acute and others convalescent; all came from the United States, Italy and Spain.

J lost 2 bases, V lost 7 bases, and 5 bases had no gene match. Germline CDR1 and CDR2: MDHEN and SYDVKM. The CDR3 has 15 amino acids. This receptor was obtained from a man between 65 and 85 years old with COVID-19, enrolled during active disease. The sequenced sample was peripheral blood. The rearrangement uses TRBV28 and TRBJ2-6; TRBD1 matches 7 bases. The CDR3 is CASTLQGAGANVLTF. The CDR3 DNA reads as TGTGCCAGCACCCTCCAGGGGGCTGGGGCCAACGTCCTGACTTTC.